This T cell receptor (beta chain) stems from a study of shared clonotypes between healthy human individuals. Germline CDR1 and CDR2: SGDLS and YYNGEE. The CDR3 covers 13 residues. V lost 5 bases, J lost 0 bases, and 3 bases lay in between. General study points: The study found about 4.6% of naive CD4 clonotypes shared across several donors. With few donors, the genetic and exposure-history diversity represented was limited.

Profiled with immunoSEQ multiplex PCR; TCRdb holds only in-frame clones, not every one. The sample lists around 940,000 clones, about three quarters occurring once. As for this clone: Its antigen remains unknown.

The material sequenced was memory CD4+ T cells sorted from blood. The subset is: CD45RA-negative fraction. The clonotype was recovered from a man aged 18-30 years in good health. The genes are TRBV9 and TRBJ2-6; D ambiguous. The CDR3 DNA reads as TGTGCCAGCAGAAGCTCTGGGGCCAACGTCCTGACTTTC. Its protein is CASRSSGANVLTF.